This TCR beta chain was recovered during a study of PD-1 blockade in classical Hodgkin lymphoma. The overall study: Patients received nivolumab 3 mg/kg intravenously every 2 weeks. Broader study findings: Complete responders matched newly diagnosed patients in baseline diversity. Whereas CD4+ TCR diversity had risen significantly by C4D1, CD8+ TCR diversity had not.

The data were produced by immunoSEQ multiplex PCR, yet TCRdb's version contains in-frame clones alone and is incomplete. Of thousands of clones in the sample, about four fifths are singletons; the top ten hold roughly a quarter. As for this clone: Its antigen is undetermined.

The time point here: cycle 4 day 1 (C4D1), after six to seven weeks of nivolumab. Patients all relapsed after autologous stem cell transplantation, and there was variation in brentuximab vedotin exposure. PBMCs, once thawed, yielded CD8+ T cells isolated by magnetic negative selection. Best responses fell into complete response, partial response or progressive disease. This sample comprised CD8+ T cells from blood, obtained before the fourth cycle of nivolumab. This clonotype originated in a human donor with classical Hodgkin lymphoma.

The CDR3 is CASSLERGAFYEQYF. CDR3 nucleotide sequence: TGTGCCAGCAGCTTAGAGCGGGGGGCGTTCTACGAGCAGTACTTC. V usage is TRBV7-8 and J usage is TRBJ2-7, with 9 bases aligning to TRBD2. The trim removed 1 base at V and 3 bases at J, leaving 4 bases unmatched. The CDR3 length is 15 residues. Germline V gene data show CDR1 as SGHVS and CDR2 as FQNEAQ. The full variable domain, with the rest looked up from reference TRBV7-8 and TRBJ2-7, is GAGVSQSPRYKVAKRGQDVALRCDPISGHVSLFWYQQALGQGPEFLTYFQNEAQLDKSGLPSDRFFAERPEGSVSTLKIQRTQQEDSAVYLCASSLERGAFYEQYFGPGTRLTVT.